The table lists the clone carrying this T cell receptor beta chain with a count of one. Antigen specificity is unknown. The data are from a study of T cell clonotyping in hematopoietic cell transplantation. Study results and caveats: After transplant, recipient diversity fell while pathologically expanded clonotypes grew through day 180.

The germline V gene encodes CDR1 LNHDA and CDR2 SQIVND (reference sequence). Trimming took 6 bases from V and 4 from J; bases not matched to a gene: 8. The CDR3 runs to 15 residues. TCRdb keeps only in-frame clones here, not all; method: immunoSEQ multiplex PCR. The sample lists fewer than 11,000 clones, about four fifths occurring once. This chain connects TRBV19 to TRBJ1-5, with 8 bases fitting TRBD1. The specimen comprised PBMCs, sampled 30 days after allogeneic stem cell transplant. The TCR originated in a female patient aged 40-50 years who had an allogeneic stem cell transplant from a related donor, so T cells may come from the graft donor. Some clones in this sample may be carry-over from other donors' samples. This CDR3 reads CASSDRGWGNQPQHF. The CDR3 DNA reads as TGTGCCAGTAGCGACAGGGGCTGGGGTAATCAGCCCCAGCATTTT.